The rows below give T cell receptor beta chains drawn from one sample of a study of shared clonotypes between healthy human individuals. Sequencing used immunoSEQ multiplex PCR; TCRdb keeps in-frame clones, though not all of them. The data contain about 2.4 million clones, 90% to 95% of them seen just once; the ten biggest clones take up 0.13% to 0.15%. Sequenced: naive CD4+ T cells sorted from blood. Receptors originate from a man in his late teens or twenties in good health. CDR3s include the opening cysteine and the closing phenylalanine or tryptophan.

V	length	J	CDR3
TRBV19	15	TRBJ1-6	CASRGQGQYNSPLHF
TRBV30	13	TRBJ1-1	CACQGGRITEAFF
TRBV2	13	TRBJ1-1	CASERTGLSEAFF
TRBV11-1	14	TRBJ2-7	CASSLRLESYEQYF
TRBV10-3	16	TRBJ2-1	CAISETGTGRYNEQFF
TRBV5-1	15	TRBJ2-3	CASSLASGPTDTQYF
TRBV30	14	TRBJ1-4	CAWGTGSANEKLFF
TRBV11-3	13	.	CASSLAGGFEQYF
TRBV1	12	TRBJ1-2	CPPADSNYGYTF
TRBV10-3	18	TRBJ2-2	CAITLRGLAGANTGELFF
TRBV2	11	TRBJ1-2	CASSYEVGYTF
TRBV29-1	12	TRBJ1-1	CSVRRVNTEAFF
TRBV2	13	TRBJ2-1	CASSFQRYNEQFF
TRBV2	16	TRBJ2-1	CASSRGGSGKHNEQFF
TRBV7-9	14	TRBJ2-3	CASSSVDSPDTQYF
TRBV10-3	17	TRBJ1-5	CAISEWGQGVSNQPQHF
TRBV10-3	17	TRBJ1-3	CAISEQVWDSSGNTIYF
TRBV25-1	18	TRBJ2-7	CASSPGTSGKGRGYEQYF
TRBV14	14	TRBJ1-2	CASSQVRGNYGYTF
TRBV28	14	TRBJ2-7	CASITGQGAYEQYF
TRBV10-1	13	TRBJ2-4	CASSEWVFGIQYF
TRBV6-5	13	TRBJ2-7	CASSRNQGNEQYF
TRBV19	17	TRBJ2-5	CASSIALSGLAEETQYF
TRBV5-4	15	TRBJ2-6	CASAQGGSGANVLTF
TRBV11-2	16	TRBJ1-4	CASSLEGRQGGEKLFF
TRBV13	16	TRBJ2-7	CASSLENPTGAREQYF
TRBV19	16	TRBJ1-1	CASSIIRGRGNTEAFF
TRBV5-6	13	TRBJ2-2	CASSLGNTGELFF
TRBV7-9	15	TRBJ2-5	CASSLDAGTEETQYF
TRBV5-8	13	TRBJ1-2	CASTPGEDYGYTF
TRBV2	14	TRBJ2-4	CASSDGRAPNIQYF
TRBV30	15	TRBJ1-2	CAWSRLGGSNYGYTF
TRBV28	15	TRBJ1-5	CASSSGGLGEQPQHF
TRBV7-2	13	TRBJ1-1	CASSSQGVTEAFF
TRBV29-1	15	TRBJ2-7	CSVGGSGTTAYEQYF
TRBV2	13	TRBJ2-5	CASSAELHETQYF
TRBV6-5	15	TRBJ2-4	CASANRGEAKNIQYF
TRBV5-5	14	.	CASSLAFGGYEQYF
TRBV19	16	TRBJ2-3	CASSIGTSGLTDTQYF
TRBV7-9	14	TRBJ1-6	CASSLAFGNSPLHF
TRBV7-2	14	TRBJ2-1	CASSPPGTHNEQFF
TRBV19	15	TRBJ2-3	CASSMGTRVTDTQYF
TRBV2	15	TRBJ1-2	CASSEPSRGDYGYTF
TRBV19	15	TRBJ2-1	CASSTGRFSYNEQFF
TRBV28	14	TRBJ1-1	CASRQGAGDTEAFF
TRBV28	16	TRBJ1-3	CASSLVGTTSGNTIYF
TRBV7-8	16	TRBJ2-3	CASSLNTASIGDTQYF
TRBV7-6	14	TRBJ2-5	CASSRYGPVGTQYF
TRBV19	14	TRBJ2-7	CASSRDRDLYEQYF
TRBV7-2	15	TRBJ2-2	CASKAGASNTGELFF
TRBV7-2	15	TRBJ1-2	CASSLYGQGNYGYTF
TRBV11-3	14	TRBJ2-5	CASSNPGLQETQYF
TRBV5-1	14	TRBJ2-3	CASSLGQVTDTQYF
TRBV7-6	14	TRBJ2-7	CASSPGDLSYEQYF
TRBV4-1	14	TRBJ1-4	CATGPVATNEKLFF
TRBV11-3	13	TRBJ2-3	CASSWTGGGTQYF
TRBV11-2	16	TRBJ2-3	CASSLALAGASDTQYF
TRBV5-1	14	TRBJ2-6	CASSLGSGANVLTF
TRBV9	16	TRBJ2-1	CASSVPGREGKSEQFF
TRBV4-2	16	TRBJ2-1	CASSQDRSGVNNEQFF